These 30 T cell receptor beta chains share one sample of origin, sequenced in a study of T-cell memory formation after mild COVID-19. TCRdb re-called the 5' RACE reads with MiXCR, one entry per CDR3 protein. The sample contains roughly 400,000 distinct CDR3 sequences, 15% to 20% of which appear only once. Sample: PBMCs or a T cell subset sorted from them (not recorded which). Receptors were obtained from a man aged 18 to 35 who had mild COVID-19 (a few samples of this study predate the infection). Cell type and time point are not known.

CDR3 in amino acids: CSASEKNTEAFF. The CDR3 region has the DNA TGCAGTGCCTCGGAGAAGAACACTGAAGCTTTCTTT. The genes are TRBV20-1 and TRBJ1-1; no firm D call. Per germline, CDR1 DFQATT and CDR2 SNEGSKA (reference sequence). This CDR3 has 12 amino acids. Trimming stripped 6 bases from V and 1 base from J, with 9 bases between.

Only a few counts were recorded for this clonotype. The chain carries TRBV7-6 and TRBJ2-2; D ambiguous. The germline V gene encodes CDR1 SGHVS and CDR2 FNYEAQ. V lost 5 bases and J lost 8, with 9 bases in between. The CDR3 covers 12 residues. The CDR3, as DNA: TGTGCCAGCAGCCCCAGCCGGGGGGAGCTGTTTTTT. Protein sequence: CASSPSRGELFF.

This clonotype was counted only a few times. The chain recombines TRBV6-2 or TRBV6-3 with TRBJ1-6, with 9 bases matching TRBD1. Germline CDR1 reads MNHEY; CDR2 reads SVGEGT. V shed 7 bases, J shed 9 bases, and the junction held 1 base outside the gene matches. This CDR3 has 12 residues. The chain's CDR3 is CASTTGGSPLHF. CDR3 bases: TGTGCCAGCACGACAGGGGGTTCACCCCTCCACTTT.

This clonotype was found many times. J is TRBJ1-1 and V is TRBV11-2, with D unclear. Germline loops: CDR1 SGHAT, CDR2 FQNNGV. Trimming removed 0 bases from V and 1 base from J, with 12 bases in between. The CDR3 has 16 amino acids. CDR3 amino acids: CASSLEWRLKNTEAFF. The CDR3, as DNA: TGTGCCAGCAGCTTAGAATGGCGCCTAAAGAACACTGAAGCTTTCTTT.

This clonotype was picked up a small number of times. This chain links TRBV20-1 with TRBJ2-1, with 7 positions matching TRBD2. This CDR3 spans 14 amino acids. The trim removed 1 base at V and 8 bases at J, leaving 8 bases unmatched. CDR1 and CDR2 from the germline V gene are DFQATT and SNEGSKA (reference sequence). This CDR3 reads CSARGPAGSYEQFF. The CDR3 region has the DNA TGCAGTGCTAGAGGCCCAGCGGGGAGTTATGAGCAGTTCTTC.

J is TRBJ1-1 and V is TRBV30; unclear D gene. The CDR3 consists of 16 residues. Germline CDR1 and CDR2: GTSNPN and SVGIG (reference sequence). The V gene lost 2 bases and the J gene lost 0 bases, with 16 bases spanning the gap. This chain's CDR3 is CAWSLKGFVLNTEAFF. The DNA of the CDR3 is TGTGCCTGGAGTTTAAAGGGTTTCGTCCTGAACACTGAAGCTTTCTTT. Drawing the rest from reference TRBV30 and TRBJ1-1, the complete variable domain is SQTIHQWPATLVQPVGSPLSLECTVEGTSNPNLYWYRQAAGRGLQLLFYSVGIGQISSEVPQNLSASRPQDRQFILSSKKLLLSDSGFYLCAWSLKGFVLNTEAFFGQGTRLTVV.

The rearrangement links TRBV5-5 to TRBJ2-5; tentatively, D is TRBD1 (5 bases). The germline V and J ends were trimmed by 3 bases and 5 bases, with 11 bases remaining between them. This CDR3 is built from 13 residues. The germline gives CDR1 SGHKS, CDR2 YYEKEE (reference sequence). CDR3 region: CASSSWGRETQYF. The CDR3 nucleotides are TGTGCCAGCAGCTCGTGGGGCCGGGAGACCCAGTACTTC.

This clonotype has only a few counts. The chain recombines TRBV7-9 with TRBJ1-2, with no clear D. The CDR3 length is 11 residues. The V end was cut by 5 bases, the J end by 5 bases, with 6 bases between. CDR1 is SEHNR, CDR2 FQNEAQ, per germline (reference sequence). The CDR3 sequence: CASSQEYGYTF. In DNA form, the CDR3 reads TGTGCCAGCAGCCAAGAATATGGCTACACCTTC.

The chain uses TRBV12-3 or TRBV12-4 and TRBJ1-1; D remains ambiguous. This CDR3 region has 13 residues. V lost 5 bases, J lost 1 base, and 8 bases lay in between. In DNA, the CDR3 is TGTGCCAGCAGTGCTCAGGAGAACACTGAAGCTTTCTTT. Protein product: CASSAQENTEAFF.

At least ten counts were recorded for this clonotype. In DNA form, the CDR3 reads TGTGCCAGCAGTTTGGTTAGCAGGGGGTACTACAATGAGCAGTTCTTC. Translating it yields CASSLVSRGYYNEQFF. The rearrangement uses TRBV12-3 or TRBV12-4 and TRBJ2-1; 7 bases agree with TRBD1. J was trimmed by 3 bases and V by 3 bases; bases with no gene match: 8. The CDR3 loop spans 16 amino acids.

This chain links TRBV4-3 with TRBJ2-7; D may be TRBD2 (6 bases). This CDR3 comprises 15 residues. Germline values: CDR1 LGHNA, CDR2 YSLEER. In DNA, the CDR3 is TGCGCGAGCCCTGGGGGGAAAGCCGCGGTCTACGAGCAGTACTTC. Protein product: CASPGGKAAVYEQYF.

This clonotype was counted a few times. The chain uses TRBV3-1 and TRBJ1-3; a possible D gene is TRBD1 (6 bases). The CDR3 length is 15 residues. The germline V gene encodes CDR1 LGHDT and CDR2 YNNKEL (reference sequence). Between the trimmed V and J ends, which lost 1 base and 0 bases, there was a span of 7 bases. The CDR3, as DNA: TGTGCCAGCAGCCAAGGGACAGCCTCTGGAAACACCATATATTTT. Translating gives CASSQGTASGNTIYF.

The rearrangement links TRBV9 to TRBJ1-2, with unresolved D. CDR3 length: 14 amino acids. The germline CDR1 and CDR2 sequences are SGDLS and YYNGEE. Trimming took 1 base from V and 2 from J, leaving 9 bases between them. This chain's CDR3 is CASSVLPGNYGYTF. The CDR3 bases are TGTGCCAGCAGCGTACTCCCGGGGAACTATGGCTACACCTTC.

The V call is TRBV7-6, the J call TRBJ2-3; D gene ambiguous. V dropped 5 bases and J dropped 6 bases, with 15 bases sitting between them. The CDR3 sequence is 14 residues long. CDR1 is SGHVS, CDR2 FNYEAQ, per germline. CDR3: CASSPWADGDTQYF. The CDR3 DNA reads as TGTGCCAGCAGCCCTTGGGCCGACGGGGATACGCAGTATTTT.

The sample holds many counts of this clonotype. The V call is TRBV10-3, the J call TRBJ2-7, with 10 bases lining up with TRBD1. The CDR3 length is 13 residues. Germline loops: CDR1 ENHRY, CDR2 SYGVKD. The J segment lost 6 bases and the V segment lost 4 bases, leaving 3 bases of the junction unmatched. CDR3 coding DNA: TGTGCCATCAGTGGGACAGGGGGATTCGAGCAGTACTTC. It translates to CAISGTGGFEQYF.

This clonotype was seen a few times. This rearrangement joins TRBV6-5 to TRBJ2-3, with D maybe TRBD2 (6 bases). V was cut by 5 bases and J by 8 bases, with 14 bases left in between. Germline V gene sequence: CDR1 MNHEY, CDR2 SVGAGI. The CDR3 is made up of 13 amino acids. The DNA for the CDR3 is TGTGCCAGCAGTAACCGACTAGGTAGTACGCAGTATTTT. Translating gives CASSNRLGSTQYF.

The V and J genes are TRBV9 and TRBJ2-6, with 7 bases matching TRBD1. The junction had 2 bases not matched to a gene; V was cut back by 3 bases and J by 2 bases. This CDR3 comprises 15 residues. The germline V gene encodes CDR1 SGDLS and CDR2 YYNGEE. The CDR3 region has the DNA TGTGCCAGCAGCGGACAGGGTACTGGGGCCAACGTCCTGACTTTC. Its protein product is CASSGQGTGANVLTF.

This clonotype was detected only a few times. The chain employs TRBV10-3 and TRBJ2-3; the match to TRBD2 covers 9 bases. The germline CDR1 and CDR2 sequences are ENHRY and SYGVKD. After removal of 0 bases from V and 2 bases from J, the junction contained 9 bases not matched to a gene. The CDR3 loop spans 18 amino acids. The CDR3 DNA reads TGTGCCATCAGTGAGTCGTCGGCGGGGGGGTTCGACACAGATACGCAGTATTTT. Its protein product is CAISESSAGGFDTDTQYF.

This chain joins TRBV12-3 or TRBV12-4 and TRBJ1-1, with D maybe TRBD1 (6 bases). This CDR3 has 15 amino acids. Trimming shortened V by 6 bases and J by 0 bases, and 14 bases separated the two germline ends. CDR3 coding DNA: TGTGCCAGCAGGGCCCAGGGGCTCGTGAACACTGAAGCTTTCTTT. The encoded protein is CASRAQGLVNTEAFF.

A few counts support this clonotype. The CDR3 loop reads CASKRDSGTQYF. The DNA of the CDR3 is TGTGCCAGCAAACGGGACAGCGGGACCCAGTACTTC. The chain has TRBV6-2 or TRBV6-3 and TRBJ2-5, with 7 bases aligning to TRBD1. Trimming at V came to 7 bases and at J to 7 bases, leaving 6 bases not matched to a gene. CDR1 MNHEY and CDR2 SVGEGT come from the germline V gene. This CDR3 comprises 12 residues.

This clonotype was detected only a few times. This rearrangement joins TRBV12-3 or TRBV12-4 to TRBJ2-7; 12 bases are a match to TRBD1. Losses at the gene ends were 6 bases for V and 6 bases for J; bases not matched to a gene: 3. This CDR3 contains 13 residues. CDR3 sequence (DNA): TGTGCCAGCAGCCTGGGACAGGGGGCCGAGCAGTACTTC. This sequence encodes CASSLGQGAEQYF.

This clonotype has ten or more counts. V usage is TRBV5-1 and J usage is TRBJ2-5; D unresolved. This CDR3 comprises 12 residues. V lost 0 bases, J lost 5 bases, and 5 bases lay in between. Germline values: CDR1 SGHRS, CDR2 YFSETQ. This CDR3 is CASSLDGETQYF. DNA of the CDR3: TGCGCCAGCAGCTTGGACGGGGAGACCCAGTACTTC.

Many counts were recorded for this clonotype. V and J are TRBV4-3 and TRBJ2-7; perhaps D is TRBD1 or TRBD2 (5 bases each). V was pared by 3 bases and J by 0 bases, with 9 bases between. The CDR3 is made up of 14 amino acids. Germline assignment: CDR1 LGHNA and CDR2 YSLEER. CDR3 protein: CASSQGRYSYEQYF. CDR3 coding DNA: TGCGCCAGCAGCCAGGGACGGTACTCCTACGAGCAGTACTTC.

This clonotype is a singleton in its sample. The DNA of the CDR3 is TGCGCCAGCAGCTCTACCGGGACAGTCAACAATGAGCAGTTCTTC. It codes for CASSSTGTVNNEQFF. The chain joins TRBV5-1 to TRBJ2-1, with 7 positions matching TRBD1. CDR1 SGHRS and CDR2 YFSETQ come from the germline V gene. The CDR3 is made up of 15 amino acids. V lost 3 bases to trimming and J lost 5 bases; unmatched junction nucleotides: 8.

The chain links TRBV5-1 to TRBJ2-5; tentatively, D is TRBD1 (5 bases). V gave up 3 bases and J gave up 1 base, with 16 bases separating them. This CDR3 is 16 amino acids long. Germline V lookup: CDR1 SGHRS, CDR2 YFSETQ. CDR3 amino acids: CASSSSPTALQETQYF. DNA for the CDR3: TGCGCCAGCAGCTCCTCTCCGACAGCACTCCAAGAGACCCAGTACTTC.

This clonotype appeared a few times. The CDR3 spells CASSYLRAETQYF. The CDR3 nucleotides are TGTGCCAGCTCGTACCTCCGAGCTGAGACCCAGTACTTC. The chain combines TRBV18 with TRBJ2-5, with D unresolved. V shed 6 bases and J shed 5 bases, with 13 bases lying between them. This CDR3 is 13 amino acids long. The V gene's germline CDR1 is KGHSH and CDR2 LQKENI.

The gene calls are TRBV7-2 and TRBJ2-3; 8 bases are shared with TRBD2. V was clipped by 1 base and J by 3 bases; unmatched bases: 3. The CDR3 is made up of 15 amino acids. CDR1 and CDR2 from the germline V gene are SGHTA and FQGNSA. CDR3 protein: CASSLVGGATDTQYF. CDR3 coding DNA: TGTGCCAGCAGCTTAGTCGGGGGGGCTACAGATACGCAGTATTTT.

J is TRBJ1-5 and V is TRBV6-2 or TRBV6-3; D gene unclear. The V and J ends lost 5 bases and 2 bases respectively, with 10 bases between them. This CDR3 contains 14 residues. Germline V CDR1 and CDR2: MNHEY, SVGEGT. The CDR3 here is CASSGFLGNQPQHF. The CDR3 region has the DNA TGTGCCAGCAGTGGGTTTTTGGGCAATCAGCCCCAGCATTTT.

The table lists this clonotype with a few counts. The chain recombines TRBV5-1 with TRBJ1-4; 10 bases are a match to TRBD1. The germline V gene encodes CDR1 SGHRS and CDR2 YFSETQ. Trimming took 1 base from V and 11 from J; bases not matched to a gene: 8. The CDR3 sequence is 15 residues long. The CDR3, as DNA: TGCGCCAGCAGCTTGTCGCGGACAGGGGGTGAGAAACTGTTTTTT. Protein: CASSLSRTGGEKLFF.

This clonotype was seen a few times. V is TRBV15 and J is TRBJ2-5; perhaps D is TRBD1 or TRBD2 (6 bases each). V lost 3 bases and J 3 bases, leaving 11 bases between the germline ends. Germline V gene lookup returns CDR1 LNHNV and CDR2 YYDKDF (reference sequence). The CDR3 consists of 14 residues. The CDR3 is CATSREGGEETQYF. CDR3 bases: TGTGCCACCAGCAGGGAGGGGGGAGAAGAGACCCAGTACTTC.